The sequence of this T cell receptor beta chain was determined in a study of T-cell reconstitution after alpha-beta-depleted transplantation in children. Preparing the TCRbeta library involved the use of unique molecular identifiers. TCRdb re-derived calls from the PCR reads in MiXCR, one entry per CDR3 protein. The sample holds more than 500,000 distinct CDR3 sequences; more than 9.5% are singletons and the top ten take roughly 15%. The CDR3 has 14 amino acids. From germline, CDR1 is MDHEN and CDR2 SYDVKM. The ends were cut back, 6 bases at V and 9 bases at J, with 18 bases in the middle. The rearrangement joins TRBV28 to TRBJ2-1; D is unresolved. The receptor's source is a female patient between 2 and 15 years old who had a stem cell transplant for aplastic anemia, so the T cells may come from the graft donor. Sample: PBMCs, mostly from graft donor cells, taken 180 days after TCRalphabeta/CD19-depleted stem cell transplant. The CDR3 DNA reads TGTGCCAGCAGCCCCCACCCGGACGGTAGTGAGCAGTTCTTC. It encodes CASSPHPDGSEQFF.